Presented here are 19 T cell receptor beta chains from one specimen sequenced in a study of T cells in Graves' hyperthyroidism and ophthalmopathy. The CDR3 regions of TCR beta were amplified from RNA transcripts. Carried out on the TCR CDR3, a first-round RT-PCR used the HTBI primer set. TCRdb processed the multiplex PCR reads anew with MiXCR; each CDR3 protein has one entry. The sample lists hundreds of thousands of distinct CDR3 sequences, about 15% occurring once. Material for sequencing was blood. Source of these receptors: a woman younger than 35 with Graves' hyperthyroidism.

This clonotype was recorded at least ten times. The chain carries TRBV30 and TRBJ2-1, with D tentatively TRBD1 or TRBD2 (5 bases each). The CDR3 runs 17 residues. CDR1 is GTSNPN and CDR2 is SVGIG in the germline V gene (reference sequence). The V end was cut by 1 base, the J end by 3 bases, with 19 bases between. The CDR3 DNA sequence: TGTGCCTGGAGTGATGCTGGGACCGTCTGGGTCTACAATGAGCAGTTCTTC. This codes for CAWSDAGTVWVYNEQFF.

This clonotype was observed a handful of times. The chain is built from TRBV10-1 and TRBJ1-2, with 8 bases fitting TRBD1. From germline, CDR1 is WNHNN and CDR2 SYGVQD (reference sequence). The CDR3 covers 14 residues. Trimming cost V 5 bases and J 5 bases; bases outside gene matches: 7. CDR3 region: CASSPGGRSYGYTF. The CDR3 DNA is TGCGCCAGCAGTCCAGGGGGCAGATCTTATGGCTACACCTTC.

This clonotype was observed a few times. V gene TRBV9 combines with J gene TRBJ2-2; 7 nucleotides agree with TRBD2. CDR1 and CDR2 (germline): SGDLS, YYNGEE. This CDR3 has 17 residues. The V and J ends lost 0 bases and 4 bases, in that order; junction bases with no gene match: 9. CDR3 protein: CASSVAWGRAGTGELFF. The CDR3 region has the DNA TGTGCCAGCAGCGTAGCTTGGGGGAGGGCCGGCACCGGGGAGCTGTTTTTT.

At least ten counts were recorded for this clonotype. The chain combines TRBV5-6 with TRBJ2-1; D is ambiguous. V was cut by 4 bases and J by 4 bases, with 15 bases left in between. Per germline, CDR1 SGHDT and CDR2 YYEEEE. The CDR3 consists of 15 residues. The CDR3 region is CASSGGRVGYNEQFF. As DNA, the CDR3 is TGTGCCAGCAGCGGTGGACGGGTCGGTTACAATGAGCAGTTCTTC.

With regard to this clonotype: One base away lies a much larger clone, so this may be a sequencing read error. The rearrangement joins TRBV28 to TRBJ1-1, with D maybe TRBD1 (6 bases). Germline V gene data show CDR1 as MDHEN and CDR2 as SYDVKM. V was pared by 8 bases and J by 4 bases, with 11 bases between. This CDR3 contains 12 residues. This CDR3 reads CASETGVTEAFF. As DNA, the CDR3 is TGTGCCAGCGAGACAGGAGTCACTGAAGCTTTCTTT.

This clonotype was observed a handful of times. The V gene is TRBV2, the J gene TRBJ2-2; D not certain. V was pared by 8 bases and J by 0 bases, with 7 bases between. The CDR3 runs 13 residues. Germline-derived CDR1 and CDR2 are SNHLY and FYNNEI. The CDR3 spells CASGSANTGELFF. The CDR3 nucleotides read TGTGCCAGCGGAAGTGCGAACACCGGGGAGCTGTTTTTT.

This chain links TRBV15 with TRBJ2-7; D is perhaps TRBD2 (6 bases). Trimming pared 4 bases from V and 2 bases from J, leaving 15 bases between. The CDR3 contains 15 residues. The germline CDR1 and CDR2 sequences are LNHNV and YYDKDF (reference sequence). The CDR3 region is CATSTHTSPTYEQYF. The CDR3 DNA sequence: TGTGCCACCAGCACGCACACTAGCCCCACCTACGAGCAGTACTTC. Using reference TRBV15 and TRBJ2-7 for the parts outside the CDR3, the full variable domain is DAMVIQNPRYQVTQFGKPVTLSCSQTLNHNVMYWYQQKSSQAPKLLFHYYDKDFNNEADTPDNFQSRRPNTSFCFLDIRSPGLGDTAMYLCATSTHTSPTYEQYFGPGTRLTVT.

In regard to this clonotype: A single base separates this from a much larger clone, so it may be a read error. The V and J genes are TRBV6-1 and TRBJ2-7, with D hard to call. The CDR3 is made up of 15 amino acids. The germline gives CDR1 MNHNS, CDR2 SASEGT. V dropped 3 bases and J dropped 6 bases, with 18 bases sitting between them. The CDR3 DNA follows: TGTGCCAGCAGTGAGAAGGGTATGATGGTGGTCGAGCAGTACTTC. Its translation is CASSEKGMMVVEQYF.

This clonotype was recorded at least ten times. The chain couples TRBV28 to TRBJ2-3; 7 nucleotides match TRBD1. This CDR3 comprises 12 residues. Germline V gene data show CDR1 as MDHEN and CDR2 as SYDVKM. The V gene end was trimmed by 2 bases and the J gene end by 11 bases; junction bases not matched to a gene: 4. The CDR3 bases are TGTGCCAGCAGTTTACCGACAGGGAGGCAGTATTTT. Protein product: CASSLPTGRQYF. Together with reference TRBV28 and TRBJ2-3, the CDR3 gives the full variable domain: DVKVTQSSRYLVKRTGEKVFLECVQDMDHENMFWYRQDPGLGLRLIYFSYDVKMKEKGDIPEGYSVSREKKERFSLILESASTNQTSMYLCASSLPTGRQYFGPGTRLTVL.

V usage is TRBV11-2 and J usage is TRBJ2-1; 13 positions agree with TRBD2. The CDR3 consists of 19 residues. CDR1 and CDR2 (germline): SGHAT, FQNNGV. Germline trimming cut 2 bases from V and 1 base from J; bases unmatched to any gene: 8. CDR3 DNA: TGTGCCAGCAGCTTACGGGGACTAGCGGGATTCGGTTCCTACAATGAGCAGTTCTTC. This gives the protein CASSLRGLAGFGSYNEQFF.

This clonotype was counted a few times. The V call is TRBV6-5, the J call TRBJ1-2; D possibly corresponds to TRBD1 (5 bases). CDR3 length: 13 amino acids. V lost 2 bases and J 7 bases, leaving 11 bases between the germline ends. Germline V gene sequence: CDR1 MNHEY, CDR2 SVGAGI. CDR3 nucleotides: TGTGCCAGCAGTTACGAGGGACCAGGTGGCTACACCTTC. This sequence encodes CASSYEGPGGYTF.

This clonotype came up many times. The genes are TRBV18 and TRBJ2-7; D is possibly TRBD1 (5 bases). This CDR3 has 18 residues. The germline V and J ends were trimmed by 3 bases and 2 bases, with 23 bases remaining between them. Germline lookup yields CDR1 KGHSH and CDR2 LQKENI. The CDR3 loop reads CASSPGHSTAGPAYEQYF. Written as DNA, the CDR3 is TGTGCCAGCTCACCGGGGCATAGTACCGCAGGGCCGGCCTACGAGCAGTACTTC.

This clonotype was observed at least ten times. The CDR3 DNA reads as TGTGCCATCGCCCCTAGCGGGACCCCCTACGAGCAGTACTTC. Protein sequence: CAIAPSGTPYEQYF. V and J are TRBV10-3 and TRBJ2-7, with 9 nucleotides matching TRBD2. CDR1 ENHRY and CDR2 SYGVKD come from the germline V gene. This CDR3 is 14 amino acids long. The V segment lost 8 bases and the J segment 2 bases; nucleotides outside the gene matches: 7.

This clonotype was seen at least ten times. J is TRBJ2-1 and V is TRBV12-3 or TRBV12-4; D unclear. CDR3 size: 13 residues. V gave up 2 bases and J gave up 10 bases, with 12 bases separating them. CDR3 sequence (DNA): TGTGCCAGCAGTTTATCCCTGGGATCGGAGCAGTTCTTC. Its translation: CASSLSLGSEQFF.

Only a few counts were recorded for this clonotype. The CDR3 sequence is CASSHPQNEKLFF. The CDR3 nucleotides are TGTGCCAGCAGCCACCCCCAAAATGAAAAACTGTTTTTT. The chain links TRBV7-2 to TRBJ1-4, with D unclear. Germline values: CDR1 SGHTA, CDR2 FQGNSA. This CDR3 is built from 13 residues. V lost 5 bases to trimming and J lost 5 bases, with 9 bases between them.

The chain is built from TRBV20-1 and TRBJ2-2, with TRBD1 as a possible D gene (5 bases). CDR1 and CDR2 (germline): DFQATT, SNEGSKA (reference sequence). There are 18 residues in the CDR3. The V end lost 0 bases, the J end lost 0 bases, and 17 bases lay between the germline ends. The CDR3 reads CSARDLGPTTSNTGELFF. The CDR3 region has the DNA TGCAGTGCTAGAGATCTGGGGCCGACCACCTCGAACACCGGGGAGCTGTTTTTT.

There are a few counts of this clonotype. The chain joins TRBV20-1 to TRBJ2-3, with 7 nucleotides matching TRBD2. This CDR3 region has 12 residues. Germline loops: CDR1 DFQATT, CDR2 SNEGSKA (reference sequence). The J segment lost 5 bases and the V segment lost 6 bases, leaving 5 bases of the junction unmatched. The DNA for the CDR3 is TGCAGTGCGAGGACTAGAGGAGATACGCAGTATTTT. The encoded protein is CSARTRGDTQYF.

This sequence joins TRBV7-2 and TRBJ2-7; D is uncertain. V gave up 7 bases and J gave up 6 bases, with 16 bases separating them. This CDR3 contains 13 residues. Germline CDR1 reads SGHTA; CDR2 reads FQGNSA. CDR3 DNA: TGTGCCAGCACCCACGGTACGCTTGGCGAGCAGTACTTC. Its translation: CASTHGTLGEQYF.

This clonotype was observed a few times. The chain couples TRBV6-2 or TRBV6-3 to TRBJ2-1; D not resolved. From germline, CDR1 is MNHEY and CDR2 SVGEGT. V was shortened by 0 bases and J by 12 bases, with 15 bases between the two germline ends. This CDR3 has 14 residues. Here the CDR3 reads CASSYSGPPFGQFF. CDR3 DNA: TGTGCCAGCAGTTACTCCGGTCCCCCCTTCGGGCAGTTCTTC.